This is a list of T cell receptor beta chains from one sample in a study of T cell responses to AZD1222 COVID-19 vaccine. Profiling relied on immunoSEQ multiplex PCR, and the TCRdb table lists in-frame clones only, not all of them. The data contain over 130,000 clones, 90% to 95% of them seen just once; the ten biggest clones take up about 1.3%. The specimen was peripheral blood, collected on day 0 of AZD1222 vaccination. All receptors derive from an adult in good health. The CDR3 runs from the conserved cysteine through the conserved F or W. The order of the fields is clone size, D gene, J gene, V gene, CDR3 DNA, CDR3 protein. A D gene is named only where the DNA matches it firmly. Clone size is given for some rows only: seen once, a few or many times, or a class if the clone is expanded.

>-|-|TRBJ1-2|TRBV28
TGTGCCAGCAGTTTATGGGACCCTCCGGGCTACACCTTC
CASSLWDPPGYTF
>-|-|TRBJ1-6|TRBV19
TGTGCCAGTAGTATAGATCTAGGGGCGTTTAATTCACCCCTCCACTTT
CASSIDLGAFNSPLHF
>-|-|TRBJ1-6|TRBV7-2
TGTGCCAGCAGCCAGGGGCGGGGCCAGTCCTATAATTCACCCCTCCACTTT
CASSQGRGQSYNSPLHF
>once|-|TRBJ1-5|TRBV19
TGTGCCAGTAGCTCTCAGGGCATGAGCAATCAGCCCCAGCATTTT
CASSSQGMSNQPQHF
>-|TRBD2|TRBJ2-2|TRBV5-1
TGCGCCAGCAGCTCAGGTCGTCTAGCGGCCACCGGGGAGCTGTTTTTT
CASSSGRLAATGELFF
>-|TRBD2|TRBJ2-4|TRBV11-2
TGTGCCAGCAGCTTAGTAGCGGGGGGGGACATTCAGTACTTC
CASSLVAGGDIQYF
>once|-|TRBJ1-1|TRBV28
TGTGCCAGCAGTTTGTCGGGACGGCTTGAAGCTTTCTTT
CASSLSGRLEAFF
>-|-|TRBJ2-3|TRBV3-1/TRBV3-2
TGTGCCAGCAGCCCGGATGCGGGGCCCCGGTCCGATACGCAGTATTTT
CASSPDAGPRSDTQYF
>-|-|TRBJ1-2|TRBV4-1
TGCGCCAGCAGCCAAGATATGGCGGCTAATAACTATGGCTACACCTTC
CASSQDMAANNYGYTF
>-|-|TRBJ1-5|TRBV5-6
TGTGCCAGCAGCATTCTCAGGACATATGATAATCAGCCCCAGCATTTT
CASSILRTYDNQPQHF
>-|TRBD2|TRBJ2-1|TRBV6-2/TRBV6-3
TGTGCCAGCAGTTACTCCCTAAGCGGGAGTGGGGAGCAGTTCTTC
CASSYSLSGSGEQFF
>-|TRBD2|TRBJ2-5|TRBV18
TGTGCCAGCTCCCGTGACCCCCTAGCGGTGGGGACCCAGTACTTC
CASSRDPLAVGTQYF
>-|TRBD1|TRBJ2-5|TRBV5-4
TGTGCCAGCCAGGGGGTGGGGGTAAGAGAGACCCAGTACTTC
CASQGVGVRETQYF
>-|TRBD1|TRBJ1-5|TRBV10-3
TGTGCCATCAGTTCCGGGACAGGGGGCCTTAATCAGCCCCAGCATTTT
CAISSGTGGLNQPQHF
>-|-|TRBJ1-3|TRBV5-1
TGCGCCAGCAGCTTGACTGGTGGAAACACCATATATTTT
CASSLTGGNTIYF
>-|-|TRBJ1-4|TRBV30
TGTGCCTGCTCGTTTCAGGGGATTGGAGAAAAACTGTTTTTT
CACSFQGIGEKLFF
>-|TRBD1|TRBJ1-5|TRBV19
TGTGCCAGCACCCCACTGACAGGGGGCCATAGCAATCAGCCCCAGCATTTT
CASTPLTGGHSNQPQHF
>-|TRBD1|TRBJ1-4|TRBV10-2
TGCGCCAGCAGTCAACAGGGGTTCGGAGAAAAACTGTTTTTT
CASSQQGFGEKLFF
>-|-|TRBJ2-5|TRBV28
TGTGCCAGCAGCCTTGGGACGGCAAGCCAGGAGACCCAGTACTTC
CASSLGTASQETQYF
>once|-|TRBJ1-5|TRBV3-1/TRBV3-2
TGTGCCAGCAGCCTCTTAAATAGCAATCAGCCCCAGCATTTT
CASSLLNSNQPQHF
>once|-|TRBJ1-1|TRBV11-2
TGTGCCAGCAGTTATAGGGGTTACACTGAAGCTTTCTTT
CASSYRGYTEAFF
>-|TRBD1|TRBJ1-1|TRBV6-5
TGTGCCAGCAGTTCGGGACAGCATCCTATGGGGACTGAAGCTTTCTTT
CASSSGQHPMGTEAFF
>-|TRBD2|TRBJ2-1|TRBV5-1
TGCGCCAGCAGCCCAAAGGGGAGACTAGCGGTAACGAGCTCCTACAATGAGCAGTTCTTC
CASSPKGRLAVTSSYNEQFF
>-|-|TRBJ2-5|TRBV2
TGTGCCAGCAGTGAACAGCGGGAGACCCAGTACTTC
CASSEQRETQYF
>-|-|TRBJ1-2|TRBV6-5
TGTGCCAGCAGGAACGGGGTGGACAGTTCTTATGGCTACACCTTC
CASRNGVDSSYGYTF
>-|-|TRBJ1-1|TRBV19
TGTGCCAGTAGTGCAGGTGAAGCTTTCTTT
CASSAGEAFF
>-|-|TRBJ1-1|TRBV7-2
TGTGCCAGCTCCTCGCGGGCCGGGAACACTGAAGCTTTCTTT
CASSSRAGNTEAFF
>-|-|TRBJ2-1|TRBV7-9
TGTGCCAGCAGCTTAGAGGCGGGGCCGGATGAGCAGTTCTTC
CASSLEAGPDEQFF
>-|-|TRBJ1-4|TRBV6-1
TGTGCCAGCAGTGAAGTATCTGGGGCCGATGAAAAACTGTTTTTT
CASSEVSGADEKLFF
>-|TRBD1|TRBJ1-2|TRBV5-8
TGTGCCAGCAGCTTGTATGGGACAGCCTCTGTCTATGGCTACACCTTC
CASSLYGTASVYGYTF
>-|-|TRBJ2-3|TRBV10-3
TGTGCCATCAGTGAGACCGGGGGCACAGATACGCAGTATTTT
CAISETGGTDTQYF
>-|TRBD2|TRBJ2-1|TRBV19
TGTGCCAGTAGTAACCCACGACTAGCGGGGAACTACAATGAGCAGTTCTTC
CASSNPRLAGNYNEQFF
>-|TRBD1|TRBJ1-1|TRBV5-1
TGCGCCAGCAGCGTAACAGGGGTAAACCCTGAAGCTTTCTTT
CASSVTGVNPEAFF
>-|-|TRBJ2-3|TRBV2
TGTGCCAGCATGATCTTACCGACTAGCACAGATACGCAGTATTTT
CASMILPTSTDTQYF
>-|-|TRBJ1-4|TRBV19
TGTGCCAGTAGTATAGATCTCGGGATAGGCGAAAAACTGTTTTTT
CASSIDLGIGEKLFF
>-|-|TRBJ1-1|TRBV5-1
TGCGCCAGCAGCTTGTTAGGGAATGGAGGAAAGAACACTGAAGCTTTCTTT
CASSLLGNGGKNTEAFF
>-|-|TRBJ1-1|TRBV7-9
TGTGCCAGCAGCTTGGAAGGGGCCGCTGAAGCTTTCTTT
CASSLEGAAEAFF
>-|-|TRBJ2-1|TRBV7-2
TGTGCCAGCAGCTTCTGGGGGGCGAGCTCCTACAATGAGCAGTTCTTC
CASSFWGASSYNEQFF
>-|TRBD1|TRBJ1-5|TRBV7-3
TGTGCCAGCAGCCTCGGACAGGGTCAGTCCCAGCATTTT
CASSLGQGQSQHF
>-|-|TRBJ1-3|TRBV10-3
TGTGCCATCAGAGAGATCCGAGGGGGATCTGGAAACACCATATATTTT
CAIREIRGGSGNTIYF
>once|-|TRBJ1-1|TRBV29-1
TGCAGCGTTGAAGATTGGGGTCGGTCGAAGGGAAGGGACACTGAAGCTTTCTTT
CSVEDWGRSKGRDTEAFF
>-|-|TRBJ1-1|TRBV7-9
TGTGCCAGCAGCTTAGTGTCCCACATCACTGGGGCTTTCTTT
CASSLVSHITGAFF
>-|TRBD1|TRBJ1-5|TRBV6-4
TGTGCCAGCAGCCCGGGACAGCATAGCAATCAGCCCCAGCATTTT
CASSPGQHSNQPQHF
>-|-|TRBJ1-2|TRBV27
TGTGCCAGCAGTCTCCTGGTGGGGGGCGTCGGTGGCTACACCTTC
CASSLLVGGVGGYTF
>-|TRBD1|TRBJ1-6|TRBV2
TGTGCCAGTTCGGGACAGCCCAATTCACCCCTCCACTTT
CASSGQPNSPLHF
>-|-|TRBJ1-3|TRBV5-3
TGTGCCAGAGTCAAGAAAAACACCATATATTTT
CARVKKNTIYF
>-|-|TRBJ1-2|TRBV2
TGTGCCAGCAGTGAAACTAGGGATGGCTACACCTTC
CASSETRDGYTF
>-|-|TRBJ1-5|TRBV5-5
TGTGCCAGCAGCTCCCAAATCGGGGGCAATCAGCCCCAGCATTTT
CASSSQIGGNQPQHF
>once|-|TRBJ1-5|TRBV4-2
TGTGCCAGCAGCCAAGAGTTTGGGAATCAGCCCCAGCATTTT
CASSQEFGNQPQHF
>-|TRBD1|TRBJ1-1|TRBV18
TGTGCCAGCTCACCCGACAGGGGACTTGAAGCTTTCTTT
CASSPDRGLEAFF
>-|-|TRBJ1-5|TRBV7-2
TGTGCCAGCAGCCTGGACGGACTTGGGTCCCAGCATTTT
CASSLDGLGSQHF
>few|-|TRBJ1-1|TRBV2
TGTGCCAGCGGGTCGGCCAGTCTTGCTTTCTTT
CASGSASLAFF
>-|TRBD1|TRBJ2-3|TRBV4-1
TGCGCCAGCAGCCAAATCTGGGACAGGGGAGAAGATACGCAGTATTTT
CASSQIWDRGEDTQYF
>-|-|TRBJ1-5|TRBV5-4
TGTGCCAGCAGCTTGGAAGGTCAGCCCCAGCATTTT
CASSLEGQPQHF